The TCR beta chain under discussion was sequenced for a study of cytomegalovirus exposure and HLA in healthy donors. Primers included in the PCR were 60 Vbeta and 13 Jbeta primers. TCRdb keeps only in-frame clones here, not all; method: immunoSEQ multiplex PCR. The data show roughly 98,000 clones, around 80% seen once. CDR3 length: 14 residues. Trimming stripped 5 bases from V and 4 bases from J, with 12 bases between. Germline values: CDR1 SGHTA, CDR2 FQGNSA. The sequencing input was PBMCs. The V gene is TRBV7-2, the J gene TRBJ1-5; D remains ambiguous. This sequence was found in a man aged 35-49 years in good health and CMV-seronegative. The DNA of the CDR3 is TGTGCCAGCAGCCTCCATCTAGATAATCAGCCCCAGCATTTT. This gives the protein CASSLHLDNQPQHF.